This record concerns one T cell receptor beta chain sequence. Its target is not known. This sample was included in a study of breast tumors, draining lymph nodes, adjacent tissues. Study-level points and caveats: Tumor T cell lymph node origin was a supported hypothesis, not proven. Data fit most tumor T cells coming from lymph node, expanding in tumor.

TCRdb re-called the multiplex PCR reads through MiXCR, storing one row per CDR3 protein. The profile shows about 63,000 distinct CDR3 sequences, approximately 62% of them singletons. Germline CDR1 is DFQATT and CDR2 is SNEGSKA (reference sequence). Trimming pared 6 bases from V and 7 bases from J, leaving 19 bases between. The CDR3 covers 14 residues. The sequencing sample was made of breast tumor tissue. The chain recombines TRBV20-1 with TRBJ2-1; TRBD1 or TRBD2 may be the D gene (5 bases each). This sequence originates from a female donor with breast cancer. Some clones in this sample may be carry-over from other donors' samples. The CDR3 region has the DNA TGCAGTGCCAGTGGGGGAAACTCGTATAATGAGCAGTTCTTC. Translation: CSASGGNSYNEQFF.